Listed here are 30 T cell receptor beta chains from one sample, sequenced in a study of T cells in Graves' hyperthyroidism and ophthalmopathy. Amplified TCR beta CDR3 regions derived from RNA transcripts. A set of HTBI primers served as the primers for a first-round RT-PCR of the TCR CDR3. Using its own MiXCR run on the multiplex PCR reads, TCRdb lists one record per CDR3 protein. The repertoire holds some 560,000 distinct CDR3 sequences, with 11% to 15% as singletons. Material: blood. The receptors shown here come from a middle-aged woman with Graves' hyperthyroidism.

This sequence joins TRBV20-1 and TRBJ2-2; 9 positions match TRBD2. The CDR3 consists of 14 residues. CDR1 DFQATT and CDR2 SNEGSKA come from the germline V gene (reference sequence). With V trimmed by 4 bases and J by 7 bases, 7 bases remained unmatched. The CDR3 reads CSATSGKDVGELFF. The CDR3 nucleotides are TGCAGTGCTACTAGCGGGAAGGATGTCGGGGAGCTGTTTTTT.

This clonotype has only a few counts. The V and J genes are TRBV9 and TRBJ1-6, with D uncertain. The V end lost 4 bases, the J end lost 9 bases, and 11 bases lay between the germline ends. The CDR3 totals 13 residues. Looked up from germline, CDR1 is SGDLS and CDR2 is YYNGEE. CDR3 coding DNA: TGTGCCAGCAGCCCAGTTGTGAGTTCACCCCTCCACTTT. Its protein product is CASSPVVSSPLHF.

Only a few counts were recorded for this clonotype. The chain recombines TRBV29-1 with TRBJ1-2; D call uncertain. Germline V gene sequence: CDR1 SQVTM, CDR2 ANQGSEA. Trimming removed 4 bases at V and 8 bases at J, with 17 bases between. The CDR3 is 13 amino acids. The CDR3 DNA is TGCAGCGTTGTCCTTCTAGGTATATCCGGCTACACCTTC. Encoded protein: CSVVLLGISGYTF.

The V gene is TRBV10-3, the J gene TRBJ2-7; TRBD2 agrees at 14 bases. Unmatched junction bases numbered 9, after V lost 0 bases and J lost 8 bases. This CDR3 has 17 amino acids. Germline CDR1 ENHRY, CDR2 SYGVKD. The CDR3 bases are TGTGCCATCAGTGAGTCAGGGGGGGGACTAGCGGGAGTCCAGCAGTACTTC. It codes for CAISESGGGLAGVQQYF.

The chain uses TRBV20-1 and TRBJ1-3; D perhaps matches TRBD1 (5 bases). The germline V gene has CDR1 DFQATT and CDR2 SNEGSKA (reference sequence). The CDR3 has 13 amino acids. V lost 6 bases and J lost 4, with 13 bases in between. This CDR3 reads CSAPGTTGNTIYF. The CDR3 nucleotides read TGCAGTGCCCCGGGGACCACGGGAAACACCATATATTTT.

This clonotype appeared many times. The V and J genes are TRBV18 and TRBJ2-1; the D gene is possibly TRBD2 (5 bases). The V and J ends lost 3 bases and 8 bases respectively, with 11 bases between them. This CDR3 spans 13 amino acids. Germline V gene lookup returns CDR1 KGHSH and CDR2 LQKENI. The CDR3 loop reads CASSPASPHEQFF. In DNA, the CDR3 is TGTGCCAGCTCACCTGCTAGCCCCCATGAGCAGTTCTTC.

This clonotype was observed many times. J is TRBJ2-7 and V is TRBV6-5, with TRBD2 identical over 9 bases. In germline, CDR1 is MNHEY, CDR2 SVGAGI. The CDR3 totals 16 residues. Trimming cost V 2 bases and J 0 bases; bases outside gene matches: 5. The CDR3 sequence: CASSYGGGRASYEQYF. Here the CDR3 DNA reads TGTGCCAGCAGTTACGGTGGCGGGAGGGCCTCCTACGAGCAGTACTTC.

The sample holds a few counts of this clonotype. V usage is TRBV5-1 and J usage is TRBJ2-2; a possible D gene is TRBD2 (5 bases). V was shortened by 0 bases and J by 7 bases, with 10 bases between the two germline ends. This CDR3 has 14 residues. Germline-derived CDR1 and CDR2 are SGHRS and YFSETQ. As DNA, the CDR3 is TGCGCCAGCAGCTTGGCCCGGGGATTCGGGGAGCTGTTTTTT. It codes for CASSLARGFGELFF.

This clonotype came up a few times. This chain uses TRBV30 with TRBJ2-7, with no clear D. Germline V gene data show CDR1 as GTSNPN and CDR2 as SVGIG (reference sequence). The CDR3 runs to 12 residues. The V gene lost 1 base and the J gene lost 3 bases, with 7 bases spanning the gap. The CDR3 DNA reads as TGTGCCTGGAGTGCTTACAACTACGAGCAGTACTTC. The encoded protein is CAWSAYNYEQYF.

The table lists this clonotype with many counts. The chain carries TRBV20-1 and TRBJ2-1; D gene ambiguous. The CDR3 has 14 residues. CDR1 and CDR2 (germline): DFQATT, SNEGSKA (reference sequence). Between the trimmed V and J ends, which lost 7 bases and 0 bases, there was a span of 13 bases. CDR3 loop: CSVSGGRSYNEQFF. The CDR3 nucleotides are TGCAGTGTCTCAGGTGGGCGCTCCTACAATGAGCAGTTCTTC.

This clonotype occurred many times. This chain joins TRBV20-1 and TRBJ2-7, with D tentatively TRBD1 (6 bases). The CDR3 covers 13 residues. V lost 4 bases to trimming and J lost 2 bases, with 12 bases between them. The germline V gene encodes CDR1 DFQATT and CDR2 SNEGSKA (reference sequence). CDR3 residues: CSAIGQSAYEQYF. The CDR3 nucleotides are TGCAGTGCTATCGGACAGAGTGCCTACGAGCAGTACTTC.

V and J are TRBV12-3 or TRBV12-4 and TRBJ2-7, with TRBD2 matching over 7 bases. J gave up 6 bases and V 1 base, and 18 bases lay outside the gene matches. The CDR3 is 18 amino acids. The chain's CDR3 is CASSLVGGGLTTGREQYF. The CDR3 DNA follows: TGTGCCAGCAGTTTAGTGGGGGGAGGGCTAACCACGGGGCGCGAGCAGTACTTC.

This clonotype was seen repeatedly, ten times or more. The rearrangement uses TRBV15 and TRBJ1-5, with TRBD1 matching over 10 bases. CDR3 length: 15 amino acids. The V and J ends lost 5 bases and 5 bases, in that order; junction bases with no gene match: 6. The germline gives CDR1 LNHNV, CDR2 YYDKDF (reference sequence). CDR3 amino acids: CATSVDRGLDQPQHF. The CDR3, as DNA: TGTGCCACCAGCGTCGACAGGGGGCTTGATCAGCCCCAGCATTTT. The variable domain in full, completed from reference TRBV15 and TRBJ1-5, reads DAMVIQNPRYQVTQFGKPVTLSCSQTLNHNVMYWYQQKSSQAPKLLFHYYDKDFNNEADTPDNFQSRRPNTSFCFLDIRSPGLGDTAMYLCATSVDRGLDQPQHFGDGTRLSIL.

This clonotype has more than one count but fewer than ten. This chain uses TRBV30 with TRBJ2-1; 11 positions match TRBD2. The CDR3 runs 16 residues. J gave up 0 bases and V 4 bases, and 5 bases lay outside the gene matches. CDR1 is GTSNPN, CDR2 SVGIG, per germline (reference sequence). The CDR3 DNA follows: TGTGCCTGGAAGGGACTAGCGGAGGGCTCCTACAATGAGCAGTTCTTC. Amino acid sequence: CAWKGLAEGSYNEQFF.

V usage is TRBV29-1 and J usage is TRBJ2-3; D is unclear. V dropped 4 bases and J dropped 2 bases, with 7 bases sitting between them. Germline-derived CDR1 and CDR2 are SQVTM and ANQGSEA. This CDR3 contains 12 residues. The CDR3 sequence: CSVASDTDTQYF. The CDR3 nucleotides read TGCAGCGTTGCCTCGGACACAGATACGCAGTATTTT.

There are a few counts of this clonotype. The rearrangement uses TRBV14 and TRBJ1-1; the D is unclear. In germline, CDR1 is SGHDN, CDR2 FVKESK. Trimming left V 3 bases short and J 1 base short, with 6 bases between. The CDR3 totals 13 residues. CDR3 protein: CASSQQQNTEAFF. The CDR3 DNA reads TGTGCCAGCAGCCAGCAGCAGAACACTGAAGCTTTCTTT.

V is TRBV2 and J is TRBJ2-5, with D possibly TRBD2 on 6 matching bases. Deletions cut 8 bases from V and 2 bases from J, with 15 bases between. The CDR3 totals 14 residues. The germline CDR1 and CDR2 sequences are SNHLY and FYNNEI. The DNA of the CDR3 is TGTGCCAGCCGTTTTTTGGGAGGACAAGAGACCCAGTACTTC. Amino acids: CASRFLGGQETQYF.

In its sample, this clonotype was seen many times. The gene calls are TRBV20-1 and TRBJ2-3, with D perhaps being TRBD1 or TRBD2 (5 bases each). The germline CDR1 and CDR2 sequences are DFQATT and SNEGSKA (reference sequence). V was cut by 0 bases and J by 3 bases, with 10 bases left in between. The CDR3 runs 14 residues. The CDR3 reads CSARDWGSTDTQYF. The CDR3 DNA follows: TGCAGTGCTAGAGATTGGGGGAGTACAGATACGCAGTATTTT.

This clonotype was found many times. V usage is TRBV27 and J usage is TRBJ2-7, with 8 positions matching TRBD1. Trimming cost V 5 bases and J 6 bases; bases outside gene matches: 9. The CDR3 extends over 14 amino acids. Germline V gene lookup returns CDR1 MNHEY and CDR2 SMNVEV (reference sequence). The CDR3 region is CASSPWDRSTEQYF. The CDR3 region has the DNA TGTGCCAGCAGTCCCTGGGACAGGAGCACCGAGCAGTACTTC.

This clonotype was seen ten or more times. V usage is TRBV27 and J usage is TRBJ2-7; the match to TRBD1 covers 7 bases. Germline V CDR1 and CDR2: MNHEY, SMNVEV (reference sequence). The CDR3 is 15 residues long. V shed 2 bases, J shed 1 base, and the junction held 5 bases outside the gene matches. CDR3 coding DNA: TGTGCCAGCAGTTTAGCGACAGGGTGGTCCTACGAGCAGTACTTC. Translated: CASSLATGWSYEQYF.

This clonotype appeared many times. The CDR3, as DNA: TGTGCCAGCAGCCCAGGGGGACTAGCCAACAATGAGCAGTTCTTC. Translated: CASSPGGLANNEQFF. The rearrangement links TRBV5-4 to TRBJ2-1, with 9 bases that match TRBD2. The germline CDR1 and CDR2 sequences are SGHNT and YYREEE (reference sequence). The CDR3 totals 15 residues. The V segment lost 4 bases and the J segment 5 bases; nucleotides outside the gene matches: 7.

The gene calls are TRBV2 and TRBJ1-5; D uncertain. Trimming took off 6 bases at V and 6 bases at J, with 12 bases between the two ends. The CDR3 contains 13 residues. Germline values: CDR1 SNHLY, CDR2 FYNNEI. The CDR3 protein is CASRDGGLQPQHF. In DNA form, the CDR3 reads TGTGCCAGCAGGGATGGAGGGCTTCAGCCCCAGCATTTT. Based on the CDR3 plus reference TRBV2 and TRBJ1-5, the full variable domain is EPEVTQTPSHQVTQMGQEVILRCVPISNHLYFYWYRQILGQKVEFLVSFYNNEISEKSEIFDDQFSVERPDGSNFTLKIRSTKLEDSAMYFCASRDGGLQPQHFGDGTRLSIL.

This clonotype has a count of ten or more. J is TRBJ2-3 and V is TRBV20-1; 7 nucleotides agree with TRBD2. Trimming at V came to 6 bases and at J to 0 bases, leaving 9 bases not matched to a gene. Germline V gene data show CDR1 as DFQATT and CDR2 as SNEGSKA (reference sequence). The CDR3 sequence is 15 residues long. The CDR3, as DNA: TGCAGTGCAAGCTCTAGCGGATCTAGCACAGATACGCAGTATTTT. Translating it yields CSASSSGSSTDTQYF.

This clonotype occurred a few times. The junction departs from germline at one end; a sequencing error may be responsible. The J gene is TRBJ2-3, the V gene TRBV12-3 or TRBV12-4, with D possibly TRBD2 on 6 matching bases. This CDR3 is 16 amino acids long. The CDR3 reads CAGSSRDLGSGDTQYF. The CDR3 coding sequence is TGTGCCGGCAGTTCACGGGACTTAGGGTCCGGAGATACGCAGTATTTT.

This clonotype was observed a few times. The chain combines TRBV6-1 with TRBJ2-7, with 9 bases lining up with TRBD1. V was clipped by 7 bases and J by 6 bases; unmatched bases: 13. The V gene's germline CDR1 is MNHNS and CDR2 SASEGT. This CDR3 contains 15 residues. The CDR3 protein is CASTGTGQPFSEQYF. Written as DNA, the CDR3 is TGTGCCAGCACTGGGACAGGGCAGCCCTTTTCCGAGCAGTACTTC.

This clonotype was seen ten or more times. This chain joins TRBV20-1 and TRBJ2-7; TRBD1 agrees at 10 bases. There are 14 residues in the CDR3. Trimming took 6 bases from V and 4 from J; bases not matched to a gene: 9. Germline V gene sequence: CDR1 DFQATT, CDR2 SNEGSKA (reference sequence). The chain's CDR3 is CSAGQPGQGYEQYF. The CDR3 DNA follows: TGCAGTGCGGGCCAACCGGGACAGGGGTACGAGCAGTACTTC.

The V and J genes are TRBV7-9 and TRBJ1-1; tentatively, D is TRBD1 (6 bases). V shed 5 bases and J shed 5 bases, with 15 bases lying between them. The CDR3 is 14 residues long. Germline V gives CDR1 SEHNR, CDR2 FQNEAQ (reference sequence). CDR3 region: CASSPTGIETEAFF. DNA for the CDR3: TGTGCCAGCAGCCCCACAGGGATAGAAACTGAAGCTTTCTTT.

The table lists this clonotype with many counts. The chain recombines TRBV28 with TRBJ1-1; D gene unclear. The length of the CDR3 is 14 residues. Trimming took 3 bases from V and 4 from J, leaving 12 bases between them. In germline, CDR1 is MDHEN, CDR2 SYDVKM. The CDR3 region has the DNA TGTGCCAGCAGTTTGCCGGGGTTATCCACTGAAGCTTTCTTT. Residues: CASSLPGLSTEAFF.

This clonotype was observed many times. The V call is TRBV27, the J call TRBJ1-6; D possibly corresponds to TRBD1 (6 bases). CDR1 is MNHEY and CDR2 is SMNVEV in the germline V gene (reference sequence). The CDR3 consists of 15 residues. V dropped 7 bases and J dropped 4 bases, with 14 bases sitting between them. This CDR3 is CASTSTGEYNSPLHF. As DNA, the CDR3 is TGTGCCAGCACCTCGACAGGAGAGTATAATTCACCCCTCCACTTT.

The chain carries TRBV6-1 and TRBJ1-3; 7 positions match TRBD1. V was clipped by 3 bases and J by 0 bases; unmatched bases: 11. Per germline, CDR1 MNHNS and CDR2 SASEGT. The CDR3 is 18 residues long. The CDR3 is CASSDNGQVLTSGNTIYF. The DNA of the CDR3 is TGTGCCAGCAGTGATAATGGACAGGTTTTGACCTCTGGAAACACCATATATTTT.